The 17 T cell receptor beta chains below were found in one sample sequenced in a study of breast tumors, draining lymph nodes, adjacent tissues. MiXCR, applied by TCRdb to the multiplex PCR reads, yields one record per CDR3 protein. Among some 230,000 distinct CDR3 sequences listed, 30% to 35% were seen once. Axillary draining lymph nodes of breast cancer patients supplied the node samples. The specimen sequenced was axillary lymph node tissue. Source of these receptors: a female donor with breast cancer. Some clones in this sample may be carry-over from other donors' samples.

The chain recombines TRBV6-5 with TRBJ2-3, with 7 bases matching TRBD2. The length of the CDR3 is 15 residues. V dropped 5 bases and J dropped 1; count of bases not matched to a gene: 6. CDR1 and CDR2 from the germline V gene are MNHEY and SVGAGI. CDR3 residues: CASSHTAGGTDTQYF. The CDR3 DNA sequence: TGTGCCAGCAGTCACACCGCGGGGGGCACAGATACGCAGTATTTT.

This clonotype was recorded many times. This chain connects TRBV7-3 to TRBJ2-5; 14 bases agree with TRBD2. Germline CDR1 is SGHTA and CDR2 is FQGTGA. This CDR3 contains 16 residues. V lost 4 bases, J lost 8 bases, and 9 bases stayed unmatched. The CDR3 DNA reads TGTGCCAGCAGCTCTCACACCGGACTAGCGGGAGGAACCCAGTACTTC. This codes for CASSSHTGLAGGTQYF.

This clonotype showed up many times. V and J are TRBV20-1 and TRBJ2-7; D may correspond to TRBD1 or TRBD2 (5 bases each). Germline V CDR1 and CDR2: DFQATT, SNEGSKA (reference sequence). V lost 2 bases to trimming and J lost 3 bases, with 14 bases between them. This CDR3 spans 14 amino acids. CDR3 loop: CSARSLGASYEQYF. Written as DNA, the CDR3 is TGCAGTGCTAGATCTCTCGGGGCCAGCTACGAGCAGTACTTC.

The J gene is TRBJ2-3, the V gene TRBV7-8; TRBD2 aligns across 7 bases. J gave up 7 bases and V 1 base, and 2 bases lay outside the gene matches. This CDR3 comprises 13 residues. Germline V gene data show CDR1 as SGHVS and CDR2 as FQNEAQ. CDR3 residues: CASSLVGGNTQYF. For the CDR3, the DNA is TGTGCCAGCAGCTTAGTGGGGGGGAATACGCAGTATTTT. The full variable domain, in which reference TRBV7-8 and TRBJ2-3 provide the parts outside the CDR3, is GAGVSQSPRYKVAKRGQDVALRCDPISGHVSLFWYQQALGQGPEFLTYFQNEAQLDKSGLPSDRFFAERPEGSVSTLKIQRTQQEDSAVYLCASSLVGGNTQYFGPGTRLTVL.

V and J are TRBV20-1 and TRBJ1-6; D not resolved. This CDR3 has 15 residues. Trimming cost V 7 bases and J 11 bases, with 24 bases left between them. CDR1 is DFQATT and CDR2 is SNEGSKA in the germline V gene (reference sequence). CDR3 DNA sequence: TGCAGTGGAACGACATCTAGCGGGAGGTTTACACCCCTCCACTTT. Encoded protein: CSGTTSSGRFTPLHF.

This clonotype was seen repeatedly, ten times or more. The chain joins TRBV7-8 to TRBJ1-5; the D is unclear. The CDR3 is 12 residues long. Per germline, CDR1 SGHVS and CDR2 FQNEAQ. Between the trimmed V and J ends, which lost 5 bases and 6 bases, there was a span of 8 bases. CDR3 sequence: CASSRPSQPQHF. The CDR3 DNA follows: TGTGCCAGCAGCCGACCGAGTCAGCCCCAGCATTTT.

This rearrangement joins TRBV20-1 to TRBJ1-4, with 7 bases fitting TRBD1. The J segment lost 8 bases and the V segment lost 1 base, leaving 28 bases of the junction unmatched. The germline gives CDR1 DFQATT, CDR2 SNEGSKA (reference sequence). This CDR3 has 21 residues. The CDR3 DNA is TGCAGTGCTAGAGCCCGACCGGGACAGAGCTCTGGAAACACCAGGCGGGAAAAACTGTTTTTT. Protein: CSARARPGQSSGNTRREKLFF.

The J gene is TRBJ1-5, the V gene TRBV11-2; 7 bases fit TRBD1. V lost 6 bases to trimming and J lost 5 bases; unmatched junction nucleotides: 4. Germline values: CDR1 SGHAT, CDR2 FQNNGV. The CDR3 consists of 13 residues. In DNA, the CDR3 is TGTGCCAGCAGAAGACAGGGTTATCAGCCCCAGCATTTT. Residues: CASRRQGYQPQHF.

On this clonotype itself: The CDR3 end shows no conserved phenylalanine or tryptophan, and so a read error is likely. The V gene is TRBV7-3, the J gene TRBJ1-1, with 10 bases matching TRBD1. Trimming at V came to 1 base and at J to 7 bases, leaving 6 bases not matched to a gene. The CDR3 has 15 residues. Germline V gene sequence: CDR1 SGHTA, CDR2 FQGTGA. CDR3 DNA sequence: TGTGCCAGCAGCTTAAATCCGGGACAGGGGTTTGAAGCTTTCTTG. It is translated as CASSLNPGQGFEAFL.

This clonotype was seen a few times. This chain links TRBV11-2 with TRBJ2-7, with TRBD2 matching 7 bases. CDR1 SGHAT and CDR2 FQNNGV come from the germline V gene. The ends lost 1 base at V and 0 bases at J; junction bases unmatched: 9. This CDR3 has 17 residues. The DNA for the CDR3 is TGTGCCAGCAGCTTAGGGGAGGGCCCCCCGAGCTCCTACGAGCAGTACTTC. This translates into CASSLGEGPPSSYEQYF.

This chain joins TRBV29-1 and TRBJ1-2; 8 bases match TRBD1. Germline values: CDR1 SQVTM, CDR2 ANQGSEA. V dropped 8 bases and J dropped 2; count of bases not matched to a gene: 4. The CDR3 runs to 12 residues. The CDR3 reads CSPGQENYGYTF. The CDR3 DNA reads TGCAGCCCGGGACAGGAGAACTATGGCTACACCTTC.

This clonotype came up a few times. This may be a read error: a much more frequent sequence differs by one nucleotide. The chain combines TRBV20-1 with TRBJ2-3, with TRBD2 matching 11 bases. The CDR3 is 14 residues long. Trimming cost V 6 bases and J 8 bases; bases outside gene matches: 10. Germline CDR1 reads DFQATT; CDR2 reads SNEGSKA (reference sequence). The CDR3 protein is CSAPGLAGAATQYF. The CDR3 DNA is TGCAGTGCCCCCGGACTAGCGGGTGCGGCTACGCAGTATTTT.

In the case of this clonotype: The limits of the CDR3 on the DNA are not certain, so only TCRdb's listed CDR3 is given. CDR3 protein: CASSAGVNYGYTFGSGTQYF. This rearrangement joins TRBV7-8 to TRBJ2-5; TRBD1, as called in the table, went unchecked against the DNA. Germline CDR1 is SGHVS and CDR2 is FQNEAQ. The CDR3 is 20 residues long, counting both termini.

V and J are TRBV18 and TRBJ2-3, with 9 bases that match TRBD1. Germline V lookup: CDR1 KGHSH, CDR2 LQKENI. V trimming: 0 bases; J trimming: 4 bases; junction bases outside the gene matches: 5. This CDR3 spans 16 amino acids. The CDR3 DNA reads as TGTGCCAGCTCACCACCGACAGGGGGAGCGTCAGATACGCAGTATTTT. Translation gives CASSPPTGGASDTQYF.

This rearrangement joins TRBV27 to TRBJ2-6, with a weak D call TRBD1 (5 bases). Trimming left V 5 bases short and J 0 bases short, with 23 bases between. The CDR3 contains 20 residues. Germline-derived CDR1 and CDR2 are MNHEY and SMNVEV (reference sequence). CDR3 nucleotides: TGTGCCAGCAGTCTATACCCTGACGTGGGGCGGACCTCTGGGGCCAACGTCCTGACTTTC. Translating gives CASSLYPDVGRTSGANVLTF.

The CDR3 coding sequence is TGTGCCACCAGTGGGGCAGGGGGAACTAATGAAAAACTGTTTTTT. It encodes CATSGAGGTNEKLFF. V and J are TRBV24-1 and TRBJ1-4, with 7 bases identical to TRBD1. V trimming: 5 bases; J trimming: 1 base; junction bases outside the gene matches: 3. The CDR3 has 15 residues. Germline V gives CDR1 KGHDR, CDR2 SFDVKD.

This clonotype appeared many times. V gene TRBV20-1 combines with J gene TRBJ2-3; the D is unclear. V lost 2 bases and J 0 bases, leaving 9 bases between the germline ends. Germline V gene data show CDR1 as DFQATT and CDR2 as SNEGSKA (reference sequence). This CDR3 has 14 amino acids. Written as DNA, the CDR3 is TGCAGTGCTAGACCCGTGATAAGCACAGATACGCAGTATTTT. It yields the protein CSARPVISTDTQYF.